The rows below give T cell receptor beta chains drawn from one sample of a study of T-cell reconstitution after alpha-beta-depleted transplantation in children. Each CDR3 protein gets one entry after TCRdb re-called the PCR reads with MiXCR. The sample lists around 960,000 distinct CDR3 sequences; less than 30% were seen once. The specimen comprised PBMCs, mostly from graft donor cells, sampled 360 days after TCRalphabeta/CD19-depleted stem cell transplant. Every receptor here comes from a boy younger than two who had a stem cell transplant for SCID, so the T cells may come from the graft donor. CDR3s include the opening cysteine and the closing phenylalanine or tryptophan. Each record gives: CDR3 protein, clone size, V gene, CDR3 length. Clone size is given for some rows only: seen once, a few or many times, or a class if the clone is expanded.

CDR3: CASSQEYGGRNEQFF; size: .; V: TRBV14; length: 15
CDR3: CAISERGQLREYF; size: .; V: TRBV10-3; length: 13
CDR3: CASSPGRGYTDTQYF; size: .; V: TRBV6-1; length: 15
CDR3: CSARAPGTGTNEQFF; size: .; V: TRBV20-1; length: 15
CDR3: CASSLATGQGAAGNTIYF; size: .; V: TRBV11-1; length: 18
CDR3: CASSFLTLLSTDTQYF; size: .; V: TRBV5-6; length: 16
CDR3: CASSYGTSPAVGELFF; size: .; V: TRBV6-5; length: 16
CDR3: CASSLSIPGPGAKLFF; size: many; V: TRBV5-1; length: 16
CDR3: CASSPPGQRERTQYF; size: few; V: TRBV18; length: 15
CDR3: CASSSGHGQFLDTQYF; size: .; V: TRBV6-5; length: 16
CDR3: CASRESAGGLYNEQFF; size: many; V: TRBV2; length: 16
CDR3: CASKSRQGPGELFF; size: .; V: TRBV2; length: 14
CDR3: CASSFPNNEQGVSPFCYNEQFF; size: few; V: TRBV12-1; length: 22
CDR3: CASSPGQHLLYGYTF; size: .; V: TRBV27; length: 15
CDR3: CASSSRGAGALWIETQYF; size: .; V: TRBV5-1; length: 18
CDR3: CSAARDIPNYEQYF; size: .; V: TRBV29-1; length: 14